This T cell receptor (beta chain) originates from a study of identical twins. Of note for this clonotype: This CDR3 is missing its conserved last phenylalanine or tryptophan, likely due to a read error.

TCRdb independently ran MiXCR on the 5' RACE reads; one entry per CDR3 protein. The repertoire consists of some 440,000 distinct CDR3 sequences, with 20% to 25% occurring once and the leading ten covering about 2.7%. Looked up from germline, CDR1 is SGHRS and CDR2 is YFSETQ. This CDR3 is built from 14 residues. Trimming pared 0 bases from V and 0 bases from J, leaving 7 bases between. This same sample was also taken into another study, of T cells expressing NK-cell markers.

The receptor was isolated from a woman between 18 and 29 years old in good health. This chain connects TRBV5-1 to TRBJ2-7; no firm D call. The source material was CD4+ T cells sorted from blood. CDR3 sequence reads: CASSLDPSSYEQYY. CDR3 DNA: TGCGCCAGCAGCTTGGATCCCAGCTCCTACGAGCAGTACTAC.